The TCR beta chain described here comes from a study of T cell responses to AZD1222 COVID-19 vaccine. About this clone itself: Other DNA variants within this sample encode the same CDR3.

Germline CDR1 is SGHTA and CDR2 is FQGNSA. This CDR3 has 14 residues. V shed 1 base and J shed 0 bases, with 7 bases lying between them. The protocol was immunoSEQ multiplex PCR, while the TCRdb copy is restricted to in-frame clones and leaves out a portion. The sample records 130,000 or so clones, about 86% being singletons. The material sequenced was peripheral blood, taken on day 0 of AZD1222 vaccination. This clonotype originated in an adult in good health. The chain is built from TRBV7-2 and TRBJ2-7; D call uncertain. The CDR3 is CASSLGRSSYEQYF. CDR3 bases: TGTGCCAGCAGCTTAGGCAGGAGCTCCTACGAGCAGTACTTC.